This TCR beta chain was sequenced during a study of glioma-infiltrating T cells after dendritic cell vaccination. In the study overall: Post-vaccination tumor came from repeat resection after recurrence; five pre/post pairs existed. Study-wide points: The cohort had few patients with full blood and tumor sets.

Time point of the sample: after dendritic cell vaccination, including at tumor progression/relapse. Dendritic cells derived from monocytes and pulsed with autologous tumor lysate formed the vaccine. At biweekly intervals, patients got three intradermal dendritic cell vaccine injections. The PCR used 60 V beta and 13 J beta primers. Method: immunoSEQ multiplex PCR; TCRdb's copy keeps in-frame clones and lacks some. This sample has about 2,100 clones; about 80% occur once, and the top ten carry 12%. Germline CDR1 ENHRY, CDR2 SYGVKD. The CDR3 length is 15 residues. V gave up 5 bases and J gave up 4 bases; unmatched junction bases: 7. A remark on this clone: The target antigen is unknown.

The chain carries TRBV10-3 and TRBJ2-7, with 11 positions matching TRBD2. Sequences were derived from tumor tissue, sampled after dendritic cell vaccination. The sequence was obtained from a human donor with glioblastoma. In nucleotides, the CDR3 is TGTGCCATCAGTACTGTAGCGGGAGGGCAGTACGAGCAGTACTTC. It specifies CAISTVAGGQYEQYF.